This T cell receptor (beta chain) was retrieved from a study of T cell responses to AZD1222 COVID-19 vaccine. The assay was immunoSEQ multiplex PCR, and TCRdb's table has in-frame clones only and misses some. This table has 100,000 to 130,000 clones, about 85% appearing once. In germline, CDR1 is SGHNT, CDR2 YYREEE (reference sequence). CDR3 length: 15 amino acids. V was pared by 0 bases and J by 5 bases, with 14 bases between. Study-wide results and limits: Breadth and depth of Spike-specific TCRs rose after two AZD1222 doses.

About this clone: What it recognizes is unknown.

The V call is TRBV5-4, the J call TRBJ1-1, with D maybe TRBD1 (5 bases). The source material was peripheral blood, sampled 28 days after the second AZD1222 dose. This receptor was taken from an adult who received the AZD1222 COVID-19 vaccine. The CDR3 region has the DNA TGTGCCAGCAGCTTGGATCTAGGGAAGGGGACTGAAGCTTTCTTT. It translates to CASSLDLGKGTEAFF. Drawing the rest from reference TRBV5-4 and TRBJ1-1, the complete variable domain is ETGVTQSPTHLIKTRGQQVTLRCSSQSGHNTVSWYQQALGQGPQFIFQYYREEENGRGNFPPRFSGLQFPNYSSELNVNALELDDSALYLCASSLDLGKGTEAFFGQGTRLTVV.